The 24 T cell receptor beta chains in this list originate from one sample, sequenced in a study of shared clonotypes between healthy human individuals. Produced via immunoSEQ multiplex PCR; TCRdb's table is partial and in-frame only. The sample lists fewer than 500,000 clones; roughly 85% were seen once. Sequenced sample: PBMCs. All receptors derive from a woman in her forties in good health. Some clones in this sample may be carry-over from other donors' samples.

This clone has a handful of counts. CDR3 sequence reads: CASRRENTGELFF. CDR3 nucleotide sequence: TGTGCCAGCCGGCGGGAGAACACCGGGGAGCTGTTTTTT. The chain has TRBV2 and TRBJ2-2; maybe TRBD2 (6 bases). The CDR3 loop spans 13 amino acids. The V gene's germline CDR1 is SNHLY and CDR2 FYNNEI. With 8 bases removed from V and 1 base from J, the gap between germline ends came to 8 bases. Full variable domain (rest looked up from reference TRBV2 and TRBJ2-2): EPEVTQTPSHQVTQMGQEVILRCVPISNHLYFYWYRQILGQKVEFLVSFYNNEISEKSEIFDDQFSVERPDGSNFTLKIRSTKLEDSAMYFCASRRENTGELFFGEGSRLTVL.

The chain links TRBV6-1 to TRBJ2-7, with 7 bases aligning to TRBD1. The V segment lost 6 bases and the J segment 3 bases; nucleotides outside the gene matches: 14. This CDR3 is 16 amino acids long. Germline V CDR1 and CDR2: MNHNS, SASEGT. The CDR3 loop is CASSERITGTVYEQYF. DNA of the CDR3: TGTGCCAGCAGCGAAAGAATTACCGGGACAGTCTACGAGCAGTACTTC.

The chain is built from TRBV5-1 and TRBJ2-3; D is ambiguous. Trimming removed 3 bases from V and 2 bases from J, with 7 bases in between. The CDR3 runs to 13 residues. CDR1 and CDR2 (germline): SGHRS, YFSETQ. CDR3 DNA: TGCGCCAGCAGCTCCACCCTCACAGATACGCAGTATTTT. This encodes CASSSTLTDTQYF.

The chain joins TRBV18 to TRBJ2-7; 13 nucleotides agree with TRBD2. Germline V lookup: CDR1 KGHSH, CDR2 LQKENI. Trimming removed 8 bases from V and 5 bases from J; junction bases left unmatched: 9. This CDR3 is built from 15 residues. The CDR3 bases are TGTGCCAGCGCCCAACTAGCGGGAGGGCCCCACGAGCAGTACTTC. Translating gives CASAQLAGGPHEQYF.

The table lists this clone with a few counts. The V gene is TRBV29-1, the J gene TRBJ1-1; D gene uncertain. The V gene lost 4 bases and the J gene lost 6 bases, with 12 bases spanning the gap. This CDR3 comprises 12 residues. CDR1 and CDR2 from the germline V gene are SQVTM and ANQGSEA. The CDR3 DNA sequence: TGCAGCGTTGCTCCTCTCGGCTCTGAAGCTTTCTTT. Its translation is CSVAPLGSEAFF.

The chain has TRBV5-1 and TRBJ1-4; 7 bases are a match to TRBD1. Losses at the gene ends were 7 bases for V and 2 bases for J; bases not matched to a gene: 17. The CDR3 is made up of 18 amino acids. Germline values: CDR1 SGHRS, CDR2 YFSETQ. The CDR3 DNA is TGCGCCAGCCAAAATAGACAGGGAAGAGGAATGACTAATGAAAAACTGTTTTTT. Translated, it gives CASQNRQGRGMTNEKLFF.

J is TRBJ2-5 and V is TRBV19; 12 bases match TRBD2. V gave up 3 bases and J gave up 4 bases; unmatched junction bases: 9. The CDR3 sequence is 17 residues long. Germline V gives CDR1 LNHDA, CDR2 SQIVND (reference sequence). The DNA of the CDR3 is TGTGCCAGTAGTATCATCTCACTAGCGGGAGGAGGAGAGACCCAGTACTTC. Its translation is CASSIISLAGGGETQYF.

This clone appeared a few times. The rearrangement uses TRBV18 and TRBJ2-5; possible D gene TRBD2, 6 bases. V gave up 2 bases and J gave up 7 bases, with 14 bases separating them. The CDR3 has 14 amino acids. In germline, CDR1 is KGHSH, CDR2 LQKENI. CDR3 sequence reads: CASSPGTDTGTQYF. The CDR3 DNA reads TGTGCCAGCTCACCAGGGACTGACACAGGGACCCAGTACTTC. The full variable domain, with the rest looked up from reference TRBV18 and TRBJ2-5, is NAGVMQNPRHLVRRRGQEARLRCSPMKGHSHVYWYRQLPEEGLKFMVYLQKENIIDESGMPKERFSAEFPKEGPSILRIQQVVRGDSAAYFCASSPGTDTGTQYFGPGTRLLVL.

CDR3 in amino acids: CASRDGTRVREQYF. In nucleotides, the CDR3 is TGTGCCAGCAGGGACGGGACTCGGGTCCGCGAGCAGTACTTC. The chain links TRBV6-1 to TRBJ2-7; D possibly corresponds to TRBD2 (6 bases). V lost 6 bases to trimming and J lost 6 bases, with 18 bases between them. Looked up from germline, CDR1 is MNHNS and CDR2 is SASEGT. The CDR3 runs 14 residues.

The V and J genes are TRBV28 and TRBJ1-4; the D gene is possibly TRBD1 (5 bases). The CDR3 length is 16 residues. Per germline, CDR1 MDHEN and CDR2 SYDVKM. The V end was cut by 8 bases, the J end by 7 bases, with 23 bases between. This chain's CDR3 is CASGEVQGGDGEKLFF. In DNA form, the CDR3 reads TGTGCCAGCGGCGAGGTCCAGGGAGGGGATGGTGAAAAACTGTTTTTT.

This chain uses TRBV6-5 with TRBJ2-7; maybe TRBD1 (6 bases). Germline CDR1 reads MNHEY; CDR2 reads SVGAGI. The CDR3 sequence is 14 residues long. With 8 bases removed from V and 4 bases from J, the gap between germline ends came to 18 bases. This chain's CDR3 is CASRKSGTTYEQYF. Written as DNA, the CDR3 is TGTGCCAGCCGAAAATCCGGGACAACATACGAGCAGTACTTC.

The gene calls are TRBV30 and TRBJ2-7; TRBD1 or TRBD2 may be the D gene (5 bases each). The CDR3 is 12 residues long. V was shortened by 3 bases and J by 7 bases, with 13 bases between the two germline ends. Germline V gives CDR1 GTSNPN, CDR2 SVGIG (reference sequence). DNA of the CDR3: TGTGCCTGGAGCGGCGGTGGGGGAGAGCAGTACTTC. It codes for CAWSGGGGEQYF.

Here the CDR3 DNA reads TGTGCCATCAGCCGGGACAACACCTACGAGCAGTACTTC. Its translation: CAISRDNTYEQYF. The J gene is TRBJ2-7, the V gene TRBV10-3, with a tentative D call TRBD1 (6 bases). Trimming cost V 6 bases and J 2 bases, with 11 bases left between them. The CDR3 covers 13 residues. Germline-derived CDR1 and CDR2 are ENHRY and SYGVKD.

As to this clone: This likely traces to a read error, being one base from a far larger clone. This chain joins TRBV25-1 and TRBJ2-2; 11 bases match TRBD2. J was trimmed by 6 bases and V by 3 bases; bases with no gene match: 6. The germline V gene has CDR1 MGHDK and CDR2 SYGVNS. This CDR3 has 16 amino acids. The DNA of the CDR3 is TGTGCCAGCAGTGATCGACTAGCGGGATATGCCGGGGAGCTGTTTTTT. Its protein is CASSDRLAGYAGELFF.

The sample holds many counts of this clone. The chain links TRBV18 to TRBJ1-4; 7 positions agree with TRBD1. The V segment lost 3 bases and the J segment 6 bases; nucleotides outside the gene matches: 7. The CDR3 runs to 15 residues. The V gene's germline CDR1 is KGHSH and CDR2 LQKENI. The CDR3 region has the DNA TGTGCCAGCTCACCGCCGACAGGGCTGGATGAAAAACTGTTTTTT. Translation gives CASSPPTGLDEKLFF.

Note on this clone: Other DNA sequences from this sample encode an identical CDR3 as well. V is TRBV29-1 and J is TRBJ2-1, with 10 bases aligning to TRBD2. Germline CDR1 and CDR2: SQVTM and ANQGSEA. Trimming removed 3 bases from V and 6 bases from J; junction bases left unmatched: 5. The CDR3 consists of 14 residues. The chain's CDR3 is CSVEPSGSPNEQFF. CDR3 DNA sequence: TGCAGCGTTGAGCCTAGCGGGAGTCCCAATGAGCAGTTCTTC.

The V call is TRBV6-5, the J call TRBJ2-3, with TRBD1 identical over 9 bases. Germline V gene sequence: CDR1 MNHEY, CDR2 SVGAGI. The junction had 5 bases not matched to a gene; V was cut back by 6 bases and J by 1 base. The CDR3 has 15 residues. This CDR3 reads CASSRGDRGTDTQYF. The CDR3 coding sequence is TGTGCCAGCAGCCGAGGGGACAGGGGCACAGATACGCAGTATTTT.

Turning to this clone: It may be a read error: a sequence one base away is much more abundant. Distinct nucleotide sequences in the sample also encode this CDR3. The J gene is TRBJ1-1, the V gene TRBV30; D not certain. V lost 3 bases, J lost 1 base, and 6 bases lay in between. The CDR3 is made up of 12 amino acids. CDR1 and CDR2 from the germline V gene are GTSNPN and SVGIG (reference sequence). The CDR3 coding sequence is TGTGCCTGGAGATCGGAGAACACTGAAGCTTTCTTT. It encodes CAWRSENTEAFF.

This chain uses TRBV27 with TRBJ2-5; D is unresolved. This CDR3 has 12 residues. Trimming shortened V by 2 bases and J by 1 base, and 2 bases separated the two germline ends. CDR1 and CDR2 from the germline V gene are MNHEY and SMNVEV (reference sequence). The CDR3 here is CASSLAQETQYF. CDR3 DNA: TGTGCCAGCAGTTTAGCCCAAGAGACCCAGTACTTC.

The chain joins TRBV18 to TRBJ1-2, with D uncertain. The CDR3 consists of 15 residues. Germline CDR1 reads KGHSH; CDR2 reads LQKENI. V was shortened by 3 bases and J by 3 bases, with 14 bases between the two germline ends. The DNA of the CDR3 is TGTGCCAGCTCACCTCCCGCAGGAGGCTACTATGGCTACACCTTC. Its translation is CASSPPAGGYYGYTF.

The genes are TRBV7-6 and TRBJ2-1; D tentatively fits TRBD1 or TRBD2 (5 bases each). CDR1 is SGHVS and CDR2 is FNYEAQ in the germline V gene. Trimming shortened V by 1 base and J by 10 bases, and 11 bases separated the two germline ends. The CDR3 is 13 residues long. CDR3 nucleotides: TGTGCCAGCAGCTTAGAGGGGCGCGGGGAGCAGTTCTTC. Residues: CASSLEGRGEQFF.

This clone occurred once. The junction departs from the called germline gene at one end, perhaps through a read error. This sequence joins TRBV7-9 and TRBJ2-7; TRBD1 aligns across 9 bases. The CDR3 contains 14 residues. Germline CDR1 is SEHNR and CDR2 is FQNEAQ (reference sequence). CDR3 sequence: CASSLGQGTYEQYF. The CDR3, as DNA: TGCGCCAGCAGCTTGGGACAGGGTACTTACGAGCAGTACTTC.

This clone was seen just once. The CDR3 region has the DNA TGTGCCAGCAGTGAAACAGATCCACCCGAGGGCAATGAGCAGTTCTTC. This codes for CASSETDPPEGNEQFF. The J gene is TRBJ2-1, the V gene TRBV2, with D possibly matching TRBD2 (5 bases). CDR3 length: 16 amino acids. The germline gives CDR1 SNHLY, CDR2 FYNNEI. Trimming removed 2 bases at V and 6 bases at J, with 17 bases between.

This clone was detected only once. The chain employs TRBV7-9 and TRBJ2-1; 9 bases agree with TRBD2. CDR1 and CDR2 from the germline V gene are SEHNR and FQNEAQ (reference sequence). Trimming cost V 0 bases and J 9 bases; bases outside gene matches: 6. This CDR3 has 15 amino acids. The CDR3 region is CASSLAWREGVEQFF. The DNA of the CDR3 is TGTGCCAGCAGCTTAGCTTGGCGGGAGGGTGTTGAGCAGTTCTTC.